Below, 10 T cell receptor beta chains from the same sample are listed, as sequenced in a study of blood T cell repertoires in COVID-19. Profiled with immunoSEQ multiplex PCR; TCRdb holds only in-frame clones, not every one. The sample holds 150,000 or so clones, 82% seen once. What was sequenced was peripheral blood. The receptors derive from an older woman with acute or convalescent COVID-19.

The rearrangement links TRBV9 to TRBJ1-2; 9 bases are shared with TRBD1. Trimming removed 2 bases from V and 8 bases from J; junction bases left unmatched: 7. The CDR3 spans 14 residues. Germline V gene data show CDR1 as SGDLS and CDR2 as YYNGEE. The CDR3: CASSVTGTGKGYTF. Written as DNA, the CDR3 is TGTGCCAGCAGCGTCACCGGGACAGGGAAGGGCTACACCTTC.

The V gene is TRBV5-1, the J gene TRBJ2-7, with 8 bases matching TRBD1. Germline CDR1 and CDR2: SGHRS and YFSETQ. This CDR3 has 15 residues. The V and J ends lost 0 bases and 3 bases, in that order; junction bases with no gene match: 5. The CDR3 nucleotides read TGCGCCAGCAGCTTGGTTCAAGGGACAGGCTACGAGCAGTACTTC. Protein product: CASSLVQGTGYEQYF.

The chain links TRBV6-5 to TRBJ1-2; possible D gene TRBD1, 5 bases. V was clipped by 6 bases and J by 4 bases, with 18 bases between them. Germline V gene sequence: CDR1 MNHEY, CDR2 SVGAGI. This CDR3 region has 15 residues. CDR3 sequence reads: CASRGPGGWVYGYTF. CDR3 DNA: TGTGCCAGCAGGGGCCCGGGGGGATGGGTCTATGGCTACACCTTC.

The chain joins TRBV5-5 to TRBJ2-5; TRBD2 aligns across 8 bases. Germline V CDR1 and CDR2: SGHKS, YYEKEE (reference sequence). The ends lost 1 base at V and 1 base at J; junction bases unmatched: 9. There are 17 residues in the CDR3. The CDR3 spells CASSLLIAGILQETQYF. The CDR3 DNA follows: TGTGCCAGCAGCTTGTTAATAGCGGGGATTCTCCAAGAGACCCAGTACTTC.

The rearrangement joins TRBV7-6 to TRBJ2-2; D remains ambiguous. Germline CDR1 and CDR2: SGHVS and FNYEAQ. The CDR3 covers 17 residues. V shed 1 base and J shed 6 bases, with 18 bases lying between them. The CDR3 DNA sequence: TGTGCCAGCAGCTTAGACTCTGAAAGTATGCTTTCCGGGGAGCTGTTTTTT. It is translated as CASSLDSESMLSGELFF. The full variable domain, its missing parts supplied by reference TRBV7-6 and TRBJ2-2, is GAGVSQSPRYKVTKRGQDVALRCDPISGHVSLYWYRQALGQGPEFLTYFNYEAQQDKSGLPNDRFSAERPEGSISTLTIQRTEQRDSAMYRCASSLDSESMLSGELFFGEGSRLTVL.

The rearrangement links TRBV7-9 to TRBJ1-1; D uncertain. In germline, CDR1 is SEHNR, CDR2 FQNEAQ (reference sequence). The CDR3 sequence is 14 residues long. The ends were cut back, 6 bases at V and 3 bases at J, with 14 bases in the middle. CDR3 sequence: CASRREGVHTEAFF. As DNA, the CDR3 is TGTGCCAGCAGAAGAGAGGGTGTGCACACTGAAGCTTTCTTT.

The chain is built from TRBV5-1 and TRBJ2-7, with 8 bases matching TRBD2. The CDR3 spans 14 residues. J gave up 2 bases and V 1 base, and 2 bases lay outside the gene matches. Per the germline V gene, CDR1 is SGHRS and CDR2 is YFSETQ. CDR3 residues: CASSLSGGAYEQYF. CDR3 in DNA: TGCGCCAGCAGCTTGAGCGGGGGAGCCTACGAGCAGTACTTC.

This rearrangement joins TRBV6-5 to TRBJ2-6, with a weak D call TRBD2 (5 bases). Germline CDR1 reads MNHEY; CDR2 reads SVGAGI. V lost 6 bases and J 0 bases, leaving 9 bases between the germline ends. The length of the CDR3 is 15 residues. CDR3 region: CASSYGGSGANVLTF. Here the CDR3 DNA reads TGTGCCAGCAGCTACGGAGGCTCTGGGGCCAACGTCCTGACTTTC.

The gene calls are TRBV27 and TRBJ2-1; tentative D call: TRBD2 (6 bases). Per the germline V gene, CDR1 is MNHEY and CDR2 is SMNVEV (reference sequence). The V gene lost 4 bases and the J gene lost 0 bases, with 16 bases spanning the gap. The CDR3 has 17 residues. The CDR3 is CASSSTLGLSSYNEQFF. CDR3 sequence (DNA): TGTGCCAGCAGTTCTACCTTGGGACTTAGCTCCTACAATGAGCAGTTCTTC.

As for this clone: The junction and the germline gene differ at one end; a read error may be behind it. V gene TRBV6-5 combines with J gene TRBJ2-1; D possibly corresponds to TRBD2 (6 bases). The CDR3 length is 14 residues. Per germline, CDR1 MNHEY and CDR2 SVGAGI. CDR3 sequence: CASTKGAQRDEQFF. CDR3 bases: TGTGCTAGCACGAAAGGGGCACAGCGGGATGAGCAGTTCTTC.